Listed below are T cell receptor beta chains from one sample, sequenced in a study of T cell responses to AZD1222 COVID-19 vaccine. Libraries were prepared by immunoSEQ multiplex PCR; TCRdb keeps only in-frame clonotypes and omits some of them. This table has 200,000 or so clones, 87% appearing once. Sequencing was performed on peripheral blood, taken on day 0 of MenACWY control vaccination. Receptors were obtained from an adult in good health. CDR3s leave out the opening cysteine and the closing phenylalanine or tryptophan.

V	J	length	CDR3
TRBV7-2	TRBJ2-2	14	ASTPLAGGITGELF
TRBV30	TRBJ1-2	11	AWTGQTSGGYT
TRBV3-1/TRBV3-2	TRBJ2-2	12	ASSQEQGTGELF
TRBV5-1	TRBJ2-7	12	ASRSGQGNGEQY
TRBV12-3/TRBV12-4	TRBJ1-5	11	ASSRDLNQPQH
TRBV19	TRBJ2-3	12	ASSIGGRTDTQY
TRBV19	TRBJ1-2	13	ASSIGQGASYGYT
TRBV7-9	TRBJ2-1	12	ASSLATTYNEQF
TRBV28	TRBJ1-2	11	ASSPRIRDGYT
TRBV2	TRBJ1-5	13	ASKLYRDGNQPQH
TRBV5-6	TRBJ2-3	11	ASSWDSKDTQY
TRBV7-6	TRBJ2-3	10	ASSLRSDTQY
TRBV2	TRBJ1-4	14	ASRALGQATNEKLF
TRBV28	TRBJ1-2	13	ASSPRDQGLYGYT
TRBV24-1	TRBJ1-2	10	ATSETGYGYT
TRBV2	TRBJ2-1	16	ASSEWIGQGRSRDEQF
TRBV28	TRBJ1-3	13	ASSSHRDLGNTIY
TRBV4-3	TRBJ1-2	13	ASSQDRGSYYGYT
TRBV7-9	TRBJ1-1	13	ASSVRDSKNTEAF
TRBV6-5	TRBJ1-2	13	ASSPNPGGFWGYT
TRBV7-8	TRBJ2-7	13	ASSTPAPGAYEQY
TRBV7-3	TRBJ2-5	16	ASSSPHGLARDQETQY
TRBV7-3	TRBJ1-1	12	ASSLGMGYTEAF
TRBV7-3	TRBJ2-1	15	ASRLLPGTGAYNEQF
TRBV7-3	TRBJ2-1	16	ASSLESSRTSDDNEQF
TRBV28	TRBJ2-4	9	ASRGSDIQY
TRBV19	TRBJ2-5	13	ATATGTNSQETQY